The 14 T cell receptor beta chains in this list originate from one sample, sequenced in a study of radiotherapy plus CTLA-4 blockade in lung cancer. Profiling relied on immunoSEQ multiplex PCR, and the TCRdb table lists in-frame clones only, not all of them. The table shows tens of thousands of clones, with around 87% occurring only once. Specimen: peripheral blood, collected from a patient treated with radiotherapy plus ipilimumab. These receptors all come from a human donor with non-small cell lung cancer that progressed on radiotherapy plus ipilimumab.

V and J are TRBV19 and TRBJ1-5; 9 bases agree with TRBD1. The CDR3 is 17 residues long. V lost 3 bases, J lost 7 bases, and 13 bases stayed unmatched. Germline CDR1 is LNHDA and CDR2 is SQIVND (reference sequence). In DNA form, the CDR3 reads TGTGCCAGTAGTATGGGACAGGGAGATGGGATAGGGCAGCCCCAGCATTTT. It is translated as CASSMGQGDGIGQPQHF.

The chain recombines TRBV27 with TRBJ2-7, with a weak D call TRBD1 (5 bases). V lost 6 bases and J lost 3, with 12 bases in between. The CDR3 contains 13 residues. Per the germline V gene, CDR1 is MNHEY and CDR2 is SMNVEV (reference sequence). The DNA of the CDR3 is TGTGCCAGCAGCTCAGGGTCGCTCTACGAGCAGTACTTC. Its translation is CASSSGSLYEQYF.

As regards this clone: Other DNA sequences of this sample code for an identical CDR3. V is TRBV5-1 and J is TRBJ2-7, with 10 bases that match TRBD1. CDR3 length: 14 residues. J gave up 2 bases and V 4 bases, and 3 bases lay outside the gene matches. From germline, CDR1 is SGHRS and CDR2 YFSETQ. In nucleotides, the CDR3 is TGCGCCAGCAGCCGGGACAGGGGAACCTACGAGCAGTACTTC. The encoded protein is CASSRDRGTYEQYF.

The chain recombines TRBV25-1 with TRBJ1-2, with TRBD1 identical over 9 bases. CDR1 and CDR2 from the germline V gene are MGHDK and SYGVNS. V gave up 1 base and J gave up 7 bases; unmatched junction bases: 13. The CDR3 is 17 residues long. CDR3 DNA sequence: TGTGCCAGCAGTGAATTCGGGGGCTTACAGGGGGCGGCTGGCTACACCTTC. Translation: CASSEFGGLQGAAGYTF.

The rearrangement links TRBV7-2 to TRBJ1-4, with 8 bases fitting TRBD1. V lost 5 bases and J lost 5; bases outside the gene matches: 7. Germline V gene data show CDR1 as SGHTA and CDR2 as FQGNSA. The CDR3 is made up of 15 amino acids. CDR3 region: CASSLDRGANEKLFF. As DNA, the CDR3 is TGTGCCAGCAGCCTAGACAGGGGCGCAAATGAAAAACTGTTTTTT.

This chain joins TRBV29-1 and TRBJ2-3, with D maybe TRBD1 (6 bases). Trimming removed 1 base from V and 4 bases from J, with 9 bases in between. Looked up from germline, CDR1 is SQVTM and CDR2 is ANQGSEA. This CDR3 comprises 13 residues. CDR3 sequence: CSVEADSPDTQYF. The CDR3 coding sequence is TGCAGCGTTGAAGCGGACAGTCCAGATACGCAGTATTTT.

V and J are TRBV9 and TRBJ2-3, with 7 positions matching TRBD2. The CDR3 has 16 residues. Germline lookup yields CDR1 SGDLS and CDR2 YYNGEE. Germline trimming cut 1 base from V and 4 bases from J; bases unmatched to any gene: 9. CDR3 bases: TGTGCCAGCAGCGTAATGGCGGGAGTTAGCTCAGATACGCAGTATTTT. This translates into CASSVMAGVSSDTQYF.

This chain uses TRBV6-6 with TRBJ2-5; no firm D call. Germline CDR1 is MNHNY and CDR2 is SVGAGI (reference sequence). Trimming took 2 bases from V and 2 from J, leaving 6 bases between them. The CDR3 contains 13 residues. CDR3 loop: CASSYGQQETQYF. CDR3 nucleotides: TGTGCCAGCAGTTACGGGCAGCAAGAGACCCAGTACTTC.

The chain combines TRBV4-1 with TRBJ1-2, with D unresolved. V was pared by 3 bases and J by 3 bases, with 11 bases between. This CDR3 region has 14 residues. Germline V gene data show CDR1 as MGHRA and CDR2 as YSYEKL. CDR3 region: CASSHSGSYYGYTF. The CDR3 nucleotides are TGCGCCAGCAGCCACAGTGGGTCCTACTATGGCTACACCTTC.

V usage is TRBV2 and J usage is TRBJ1-6, with 8 bases fitting TRBD1. Germline V gene lookup returns CDR1 SNHLY and CDR2 FYNNEI. J was trimmed by 9 bases and V by 6 bases; bases with no gene match: 10. CDR3 length equals 15 residues. CDR3 sequence: CASRNGQGAGSPLHF. CDR3 bases: TGTGCCAGCAGGAATGGACAGGGCGCGGGTTCACCCCTCCACTTT.

The V gene is TRBV5-4, the J gene TRBJ2-4; D not resolved. The CDR3 spans 16 residues. Trimming removed 0 bases at V and 8 bases at J, with 18 bases between. Germline CDR1 SGHNT, CDR2 YYREEE (reference sequence). In nucleotides, the CDR3 is TGTGCCAGCAGCTTGGGCTACCTCGCGGCTGGGGACATTCAGTACTTC. Amino acid sequence: CASSLGYLAAGDIQYF.

This chain joins TRBV9 and TRBJ2-5, with D possibly TRBD1 on 6 matching bases. CDR3 size: 16 residues. Germline V gives CDR1 SGDLS, CDR2 YYNGEE. The V gene lost 3 bases and the J gene lost 0 bases, with 15 bases spanning the gap. CDR3 sequence reads: CASSATGLPYQETQYF. The CDR3 bases are TGTGCCAGCAGCGCGACAGGACTCCCGTACCAAGAGACCCAGTACTTC.

J is TRBJ2-3 and V is TRBV27; D not certain. Deletions cut 6 bases from V and 1 base from J, with 5 bases between. The germline V gene encodes CDR1 MNHEY and CDR2 SMNVEV (reference sequence). CDR3 size: 12 residues. As DNA, the CDR3 is TGTGCCAGCAGATCCCGCACAGATACGCAGTATTTT. This translates into CASRSRTDTQYF.

The chain couples TRBV9 to TRBJ2-3; 7 nucleotides align to TRBD1. V shed 3 bases, J shed 3 bases, and the junction held 13 bases outside the gene matches. Germline V gene sequence: CDR1 SGDLS, CDR2 YYNGEE. The CDR3 loop spans 17 amino acids. CDR3: CASSDRRFTGATDTQYF. In DNA, the CDR3 is TGTGCCAGCAGCGACAGACGGTTTACAGGGGCGACAGATACGCAGTATTTT. The full variable domain, its missing parts supplied by reference TRBV9 and TRBJ2-3, is DSGVTQTPKHLITATGQRVTLRCSPRSGDLSVYWYQQSLDQGLQFLIQYYNGEERAKGNILERFSAQQFPDLHSELNLSSLELGDSALYFCASSDRRFTGATDTQYFGPGTRLTVL.